Reported below is one T cell receptor (beta chain). This clone has a handful of counts. Which antigen it targets is not known. The input lacks base qualities; no much larger clone sits a single base away. The sample is drawn from a study of cytomegalovirus exposure and HLA in healthy donors (dated by TCRdb to 2016 to 2017). Context from the whole study: According to an earlier analysis of several hundred of the donors, about 179 million T cells yielded 90 million to 140 million unique TCR beta sequences and 250 to 350 Gb of sequence data. An early release covering approximately 600 HLA-typed donors comprised approximately 300 gigabases of sequencing data and roughly 86 million unique TCR sequences. Among the roughly 400 genotyped donors, approximately 81% belonged to the genetic ancestry cluster associated with self-reported Caucasian donors. The study aimed to test whether signatures of past pathogen exposure could be identified by cataloging public T cell receptors. The study profiled the T cell repertoires of 500 to 800 subjects by immunosequencing and related them to cytomegalovirus serostatus. Along with the approximately 600-subject first cohort, a separate validation cohort of around 120 different subjects was used. To predict cytomegalovirus infection status, the study combined high-throughput TCR immunosequencing, statistical association of individual TCRs with disease status, and machine learning. A later analysis re-examined previously published TCR beta repertoires from more than 600 donors and added high-resolution HLA genotyping to investigate patterns of TCR occurrence. Rather than drawing on any new phenotypic data, the later analysis identified candidate immune exposures from TCR beta sequences and the way those sequences occurred across donors. An earlier analysis of roughly 600 of the donors used high-throughput TCR beta sequencing to judge whether each TCR beta V gene segment behaved as functional or pseudogenic. Donor age, sex, ethnicity and CMV serostatus were compiled together with the repertoire data. In a later genetic analysis, genome-wide SNP genotypes for about 55% of the roughly 700 donors were used, and that subset was treated as a discovery cohort. All discovery cohort repertoires had been generated on a single sequencing platform. HLA typing included class I and class II loci at four-digit resolution. The number of typed donors differed by locus: about 629-630 for A, B, C, DRB1 and DQB1; 500 to 550 for DQA1; around 580 for DPA1; and about 450 for DPB1. Because of strong linkage in the cohort, roughly five DR-DQ haplotypes were treated as single units for association and clustering. Among some 410 genotyped donors of the cohort, an average of about 240,000 unique TCR beta nucleotide sequences was sequenced per donor, of which about 18% were non-productive.

According to the germline V gene, CDR1 reads SGHNT and CDR2 reads YENEEA. Trimmed from V: 4 bases; trimmed from J: 1 base; junction bases lacking a gene match: 3. CDR3 length: 16 amino acids, cysteine to phenylalanine. Just the 48-base CDR3 DNA is kept, in frame starting at base 1. The paper as a whole reports these results and caveats: In the study, some 160 TCR beta chains were listed as associated with cytomegalovirus. In a later genetic analysis, fewer N-insertions in productive TCRs were reported among donors in an Asian-associated ancestry cluster than the roughly 700-donor mean. The classifier was reported to diagnose cytomegalovirus status with high specificity and sensitivity in both the original cohort and the validation cohort. In this cohort, only TCR beta chains were sequenced, and detectable features were limited by the absence of alpha or paired-chain data. An earlier analysis of some 590 of the donors showed that most TCR beta V segments appeared in productive rearrangements either about 87% or about 30% of the time, which broadly matched IMGT annotations. According to the authors, the approach could potentially be generalized to other disease states and immunological phenotypes. A few of the identified cytomegalovirus-associated TCR beta chains were confirmed in vitro to be specific for cytomegalovirus antigens. A group of highly shared sequence variants was considered likely to be a technical artifact of the sequencing pipeline. Specific HLA alleles were associated with 15,000 to 20,000 TCR beta sequences at a false discovery rate of 0.05 in a later analysis. According to a later analysis, parvovirus B19, influenza, CMV and Epstein-Barr virus appeared linked to several top co-occurrence clusters. Because counts were too low, around 17 rarely observed V segments, including chromosome 9 orphons, were left out of the earlier analysis of about 620 of the donors. Linkage disequilibrium might explain the correlated functional status among segregating V segments, but an unknown experimental factor could not be excluded. Because HLA typing was unavailable for some donors at each locus, only the typed subset was used in association tests. Some IMGT-functional V segments, including TRBV6-2 and TRBV6-3, could not be told apart with the 87-base-pair reads, so those segments were excluded. A further reported finding was that TCR beta sequences accurately predicted the HLA-A and HLA-B alleles for most subjects in the first cohort. CMV serostatus was the only immune exposure information available for the cohort. Most TCR sequences were observed very rarely across donors, whereas some public TCRs were present in many individuals. Sequencing depth was assumed to be roughly uniform across donors in the presence/absence analyses, though that assumption may not hold. In a later analysis, TCR association rates were found to vary across HLA loci, with the most associated TCRs seen for DRB1 alleles and the fewest for HLA-C alleles. A later analysis found that most CMV-associated TCR beta chains appeared HLA-restricted, with HLA associations seemingly driven largely by CMV exposure. In a later analysis, HLA-associated TCR beta chains showed more clonal expansion and lower generation probabilities than non-associated chains that were equally common. When HLA alleles, especially DR and DQ, strongly co-occurred, attributing TCR associations to individual alleles was difficult. A later genetic analysis associated a missense DCLRE1C variant with V-gene and J-gene trimming of TCR beta chains, and an independent cohort replicated the association.

Libraries were prepared through the immunoSEQ multiplex PCR assay. For the multiplex PCR, a mixture combining 60 forward primers for TCR Vbeta segments and 13 reverse primers for TCR Jbeta segments was used. The CDR3 region of rearranged TCR beta genes was amplified from genomic DNA by a multiplex PCR assay. The Illumina HiSeq System was used to sequence the amplified TCR beta libraries as 87-base-pair reads. The study's own analysis went as follows. In a later analysis, tens of millions of unique TCR beta chains were counted across the 650 to 750 repertoires, and about 10 million of these chains were shared by at least two donors. A nearest-neighbor algorithm error-corrected the raw reads and collapsed the reads into unique sequences, merging closely related sequences to remove PCR and sequencing errors. CDR3 sequences were aligned to IMGT reference sequences to assign V, D and J gene segments. For a sequence to be retained, a match of at least six nucleotides was required to both a V gene segment and a J gene segment. Rearrangements were called productive when the CDR3 lacked stop codons and stayed in frame with V and J; all others were non-productive. CDR3 was defined by IMGT convention, running from the second conserved V-encoded cysteine to the conserved J-encoded phenylalanine. Sequences without an unambiguous match to a single V gene segment were excluded from the earlier analysis of approximately 600 of the donors. In an earlier analysis of some 590 of the donors, a V segment was called functional when productive rearrangements were above 56.7%, and segregating when the standard deviation between donors exceeded 5%. A statistical classification framework was built for diagnosing cytomegalovirus status from the catalog of TCR beta chain sequences. A later analysis assigned V and J genes by comparing TCR nucleotide sequences with IMGT/GENE-DB human TR gene sequences. In a later analysis, CDR3 sequences and most-parsimonious VDJ recombination scenarios were assigned using the TCRdist pipeline. A later analysis defined each TCR beta chain by its CDR3 amino acid sequence plus V-gene family, and excluded reads lacking a unique V-gene family. A later analysis removed several hundred highly shared, low-generation-probability nucleotide sequences to deal with suspected cross-contamination and a sequencing artifact. A later analysis calculated a clonal expansion index for each public chain from normalized within-repertoire ranks of inferred template counts. In a later analysis, generation probabilities were computed using a VDJ recombination model fitted to out-of-frame rearrangements, and the results were checked against IGoR. Hypergeometric tests were used in a later analysis to score TCR-TCR, TCR-HLA and TCR-CMV co-occurrence, with a repertoire-size bias correction applied to the TCR pairs. To estimate false discovery rates, a later analysis permuted the HLA or CMV assignments 20 times. In a later analysis, co-occurring TCRs were grouped using DBSCAN, with TCRdist sequence similarity added in when clustering inside HLA-allele-positive subsets. For co-occurrence clustering, repertoires with fewer than 30,000 or more than 120,000 public chains were excluded, along with four to six repertoires with anomalous nucleotide sharing. This is the immuneACCESS table as TCRdb keeps it, with only in-frame sequences that have V and J called. A part of the clones is gone; compared with another copy, unresolved V genes explain less than half, and the rest is unexplained. Clone size and V and J calls were adopted from that table, with D and trimming inferred from the DNA. Across this sample there are about 130,000 clones, with around 81% seen only once. Around 1.9% of the sample belongs to the ten largest clones.

The cohort comprised more than 550 healthy bone marrow donors. Cohort members were all nominally healthy when sampled, although unrecorded immune exposures were likely present. The donor tested CMV seronegative and was one of the 352 seronegative cohort members. Each donor provided a peripheral blood sample, and peripheral blood mononuclear cells were used for TCR beta sequencing. Genomic DNA was extracted from the blood cell samples with the Qiagen DNeasy Blood Extraction Kit. Sequencing was performed on PBMCs. The sequence derives from a woman in her 50s in good health and CMV-seronegative. The chain links TRBV11-3 with TRBJ2-2, with TRBD2 identical over 10 junction bases. The CDR3 corresponds to CASSSRTSGNTGELFF. The DNA sequence follows: TGTGCCAGCAGCTCACGGACTAGCGGGAACACCGGGGAGCTGTTTTTT.